A selection of T cell receptor beta chains follows, all from one sample in a study of CD8 T cells in Susac syndrome. Each CDR3 protein gets one entry after TCRdb re-called the immunoSEQ multiplex PCR reads with MiXCR. This sample has 170,000 or so distinct CDR3 sequences; roughly 92% occur once, and the top ten carry 0.12%. The source material was CD4+ T cells from PBMCs. These receptor sequences come from a human donor with Susac syndrome. CDR3s include the opening cysteine and the closing phenylalanine or tryptophan. Each record gives: V gene, clone size, D gene, J gene, CDR3 length, CDR3 DNA, CDR3 protein. The D gene is left open where the match is weak. Only part of the rows carry a size: once, few, many, or a class if the clone is expanded.

V: TRBV2
size: -
D: -
J: TRBJ1-2
length: 17
DNA: TGTGCCAGCAGTGATATCCTAGTTTCCTATGGCTATTCAGGCTACACCTTC
CDR3: CASSDILVSYGYSGYTF

V: TRBV3-1
size: -
D: -
J: TRBJ1-2
length: 12
DNA: TGTGCCAGCAGCTCGGGACATAAAGGCTACACCTTC
CDR3: CASSSGHKGYTF

V: TRBV28
size: -
D: -
J: TRBJ1-2
length: 14
DNA: TGTGCCAGCAGTTCCGGTGAGAAGGTCTATGGCTACACCTTC
CDR3: CASSSGEKVYGYTF

V: TRBV9
size: -
D: TRBD1
J: TRBJ1-6
length: 14
DNA: TGTGCCAGCAGCAAGACAGGGGAAGGATCACCCCTCCACTTT
CDR3: CASSKTGEGSPLHF

V: TRBV20-1
size: -
D: TRBD2
J: TRBJ2-7
length: 13
DNA: TGCAGTGCCATGACTAGCGGGGGCTACGAGCAGTACTTC
CDR3: CSAMTSGGYEQYF

V: TRBV5-1
size: -
D: -
J: TRBJ1-2
length: 12
DNA: TGCGCCAGCAGCTTTGACCTCTATGGCTACACCTTC
CDR3: CASSFDLYGYTF

V: TRBV7-2
size: -
D: -
J: TRBJ2-3
length: 12
DNA: TGTGCCAGCACCTCGGCCACAGATACGCAGTATTTT
CDR3: CASTSATDTQYF

V: TRBV20-1
size: -
D: -
J: TRBJ1-2
length: 16
DNA: TGCAGTGCTAGCGTCAGGGCAGGTGGTGAATTCTATGGCTACACCTTC
CDR3: CSASVRAGGEFYGYTF

V: TRBV5-1
size: -
D: TRBD2
J: TRBJ2-1
length: 15
DNA: TGCGCCAGCAGCAGGACTAGCGGGGTGATAAATGAGCAGTTCTTC
CDR3: CASSRTSGVINEQFF

V: TRBV9
size: -
D: -
J: TRBJ2-1
length: 16
DNA: TGTGCCAGCAGCGTTCTAGACAGGCCCTCCTACAATGAGCAGTTCTTC
CDR3: CASSVLDRPSYNEQFF

V: TRBV12-3/TRBV12-4
size: -
D: -
J: TRBJ1-6
length: 15
DNA: TGTGCCAGCAGTTTACGGGGGGCGGAAGGTTCACCCCTCCACTTT
CDR3: CASSLRGAEGSPLHF

V: TRBV3-1
size: -
D: -
J: TRBJ2-1
length: 11
DNA: TGTGCCAGCAGCGACGGGGGTGAGCAGTTCTTC
CDR3: CASSDGGEQFF

V: TRBV5-1
size: -
D: -
J: TRBJ2-1
length: 15
DNA: TGCGCCAGCAGCCTACAGGGTGACTCCTACAATGAGCAGTTCTTC
CDR3: CASSLQGDSYNEQFF

V: TRBV30
size: -
D: TRBD1
J: TRBJ1-1
length: 13
DNA: TGTGCCTGGAGAGGTTCAGGGGGGACTGAAGCTTTCTTT
CDR3: CAWRGSGGTEAFF

V: TRBV5-4
size: -
D: -
J: TRBJ1-1
length: 13
DNA: TGTGCCAGCAGCTCACTATTGAACACTGAAGCTTTCTTT
CDR3: CASSSLLNTEAFF

V: TRBV29-1
size: -
D: TRBD1
J: TRBJ2-2
length: 14
DNA: TGCAGCGCCATCGACAGGGGGGGAACCGGGGAGCTGTTTTTT
CDR3: CSAIDRGGTGELFF

V: TRBV5-4
size: -
D: -
J: TRBJ1-2
length: 15
DNA: TGTGCCAGCAGCCCGAATCCGGGACTTAGAGGGGTTGGCACCTTC
CDR3: CASSPNPGLRGVGTF

V: TRBV20-1
size: -
D: -
J: TRBJ1-6
length: 15
DNA: TGCAGTGCGAGGGAGGTGGACTCCTATAATTCACCCCTCCACTTT
CDR3: CSAREVDSYNSPLHF

V: TRBV19
size: -
D: TRBD1
J: TRBJ1-5
length: 16
DNA: TGTGCCAGTAGTATTTTGCTTAGACAGGGAAGGAGGCCCCAGCATTTT
CDR3: CASSILLRQGRRPQHF

V: TRBV2
size: -
D: -
J: TRBJ2-7
length: 15
DNA: TGTGCCAGCAGTGAAACGGGGAAGGTTTCCTACGAGCAGTACTTC
CDR3: CASSETGKVSYEQYF

V: TRBV24-1
size: -
D: -
J: TRBJ2-1
length: 12
DNA: TGTGCCACCAGTGATTCTCTAAATGAGCAGTTCTTC
CDR3: CATSDSLNEQFF

V: TRBV11-2
size: -
D: -
J: TRBJ1-5
length: 15
DNA: TGTGCCAGCAGCCTTCATGAGGGTCGCAATCAGCCCCAGCATTTT
CDR3: CASSLHEGRNQPQHF

V: TRBV29-1
size: -
D: TRBD1
J: TRBJ2-1
length: 12
DNA: TGCAGCGCAGGACAGGGTTACAATGAGCAGTTCTTC
CDR3: CSAGQGYNEQFF

V: TRBV2
size: -
D: -
J: TRBJ2-5
length: 10
DNA: TGTGCCAGCAAGGAAGAGACCCAGTACTTC
CDR3: CASKEETQYF

V: TRBV20-1
size: -
D: -
J: TRBJ2-1
length: 14
DNA: TGCAGTGCTAGAGAGGGGAACGGATACAATGAGCAGTTCTTC
CDR3: CSAREGNGYNEQFF

V: TRBV15
size: -
D: -
J: TRBJ1-5
length: 14
DNA: TGTGCCACCAGCATCGTCCGGGAGGATCAGCCCCAGCATTTT
CDR3: CATSIVREDQPQHF

V: TRBV20-1
size: -
D: -
J: TRBJ2-2
length: 12
DNA: TGCAGTGCTAGAGTTTACACCGGGGAGCTGTTTTTT
CDR3: CSARVYTGELFF

V: TRBV9
size: -
D: -
J: TRBJ2-3
length: 12
DNA: TGTGCCAGCAACCAATTAACAGATACGCAGTATTTT
CDR3: CASNQLTDTQYF

V: TRBV6-2/TRBV6-3
size: once
D: -
J: TRBJ2-3
length: 19
DNA: TGTGCCAGCAGTTACCCTACCACGTCCAGCAAGACTAGCACAGATACGCAGTATTTT
CDR3: CASSYPTTSSKTSTDTQYF

V: TRBV20-1
size: -
D: -
J: TRBJ2-7
length: 15
DNA: TGCAGTGCTAGAGATCCTTTCGGTAGGGCCAACGAGCAGTACTTC
CDR3: CSARDPFGRANEQYF

V: TRBV2
size: -
D: -
J: TRBJ1-2
length: 13
DNA: TGTGCCAGCAAAATAGGGACTGATTATGGCTACACCTTC
CDR3: CASKIGTDYGYTF

V: TRBV30
size: -
D: -
J: TRBJ1-6
length: 13
DNA: TGTGCCGTAAACAGCCCTCGCAATTCACCCCTCCACTTT
CDR3: CAVNSPRNSPLHF

V: TRBV20-1
size: -
D: TRBD1
J: TRBJ2-7
length: 15
DNA: TGCAGTGCTCGATTAACAGGGGGCTACTCCTACGAGCAGTACTTC
CDR3: CSARLTGGYSYEQYF

V: TRBV24-1
size: -
D: -
J: TRBJ2-5
length: 15
DNA: TGTGCCACCAGTGACTCCGGACACGGACAAGAGACCCAGTACTTC
CDR3: CATSDSGHGQETQYF

V: TRBV20-1
size: -
D: -
J: TRBJ1-5
length: 15
DNA: TGCAGTGCTAGGAGACAGATACATAGCAATCAGCCCCAGCATTTT
CDR3: CSARRQIHSNQPQHF

V: TRBV10-3
size: once
D: TRBD1
J: TRBJ1-2
length: 13
DNA: TGTGCCATAAACGACAGGGGGGTATATGGCTACACCTTC
CDR3: CAINDRGVYGYTF

V: TRBV9
size: -
D: TRBD1
J: TRBJ2-2
length: 15
DNA: TGTGCCAGCAGCGTCCAGGGGGCGAACACCGGGGAGCTGTTTTTT
CDR3: CASSVQGANTGELFF

V: TRBV3-1
size: once
D: TRBD1
J: TRBJ1-2
length: 15
DNA: TGTGCCAGCAGCCAAGGATCGGGACAGGGTTATGGCTACACCTTC
CDR3: CASSQGSGQGYGYTF

V: TRBV20-1
size: -
D: -
J: TRBJ2-5
length: 15
DNA: TGCAGTGCAGGAATGGGGGGCATGGGGCAAGAGACCCAGTACTTC
CDR3: CSAGMGGMGQETQYF

V: TRBV20-1
size: -
D: -
J: TRBJ1-6
length: 14
DNA: TGCAGTGCTAAAGATGCGGGGCATAATTCACCCCTCCACTTT
CDR3: CSAKDAGHNSPLHF

V: TRBV2
size: -
D: TRBD1
J: TRBJ1-2
length: 13
DNA: TGTGCCAGCAGGGACCAGGGGGCGAGGGGCTACACCTTC
CDR3: CASRDQGARGYTF